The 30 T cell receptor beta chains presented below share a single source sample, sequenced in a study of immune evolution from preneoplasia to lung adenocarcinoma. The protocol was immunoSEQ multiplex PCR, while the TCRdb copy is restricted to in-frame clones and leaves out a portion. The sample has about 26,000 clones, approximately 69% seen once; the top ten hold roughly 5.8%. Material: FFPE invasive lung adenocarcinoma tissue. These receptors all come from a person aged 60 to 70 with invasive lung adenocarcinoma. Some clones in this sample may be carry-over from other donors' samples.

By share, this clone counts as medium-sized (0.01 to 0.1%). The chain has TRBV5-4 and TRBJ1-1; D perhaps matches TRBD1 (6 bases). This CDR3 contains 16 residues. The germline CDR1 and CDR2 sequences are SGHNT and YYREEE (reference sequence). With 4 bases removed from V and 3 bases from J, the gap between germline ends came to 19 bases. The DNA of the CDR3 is TGTGCCAGCAGCCCCACGTTGGGGGCGATTTACACTGAAGCTTTCTTT. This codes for CASSPTLGAIYTEAFF.

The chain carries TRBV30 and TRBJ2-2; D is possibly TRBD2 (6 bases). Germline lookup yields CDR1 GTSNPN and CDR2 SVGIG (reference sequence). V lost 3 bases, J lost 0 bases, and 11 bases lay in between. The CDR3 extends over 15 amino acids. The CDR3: CAWSGTFTNTGELFF. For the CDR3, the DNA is TGTGCCTGGAGCGGGACTTTCACGAACACCGGGGAGCTGTTTTTT.

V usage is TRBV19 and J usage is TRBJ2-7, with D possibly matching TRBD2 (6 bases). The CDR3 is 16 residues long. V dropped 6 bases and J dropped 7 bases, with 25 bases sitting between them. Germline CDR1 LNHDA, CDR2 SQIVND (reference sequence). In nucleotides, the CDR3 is TGTGCCAGTAGCGGGACGCTACTAGCTCCCAGTACGGAGCAGTACTTC. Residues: CASSGTLLAPSTEQYF.

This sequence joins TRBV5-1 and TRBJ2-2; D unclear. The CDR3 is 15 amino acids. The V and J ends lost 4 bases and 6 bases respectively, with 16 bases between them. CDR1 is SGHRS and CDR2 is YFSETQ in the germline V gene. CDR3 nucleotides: TGCGCCAGCAGCCAGGCTCGATTAGAGGCCGGGGAGCTGTTTTTT. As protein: CASSQARLEAGELFF.

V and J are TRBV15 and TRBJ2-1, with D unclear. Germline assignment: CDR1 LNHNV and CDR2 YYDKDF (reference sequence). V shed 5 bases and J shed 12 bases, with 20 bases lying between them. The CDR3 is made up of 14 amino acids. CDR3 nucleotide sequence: TGTGCCACCAGCCCTCATGTCCTAGGGCGTGGGCAGTTCTTC. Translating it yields CATSPHVLGRGQFF.

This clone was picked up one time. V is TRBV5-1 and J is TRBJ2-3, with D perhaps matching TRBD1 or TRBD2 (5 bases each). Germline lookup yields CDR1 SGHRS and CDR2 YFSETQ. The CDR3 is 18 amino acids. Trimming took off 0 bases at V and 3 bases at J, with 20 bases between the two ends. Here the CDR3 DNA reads TGCGCCAGCAGCTTGGGCACCCGGGGCCCCGGGGAAACAGATACGCAGTATTTT. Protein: CASSLGTRGPGETDTQYF.

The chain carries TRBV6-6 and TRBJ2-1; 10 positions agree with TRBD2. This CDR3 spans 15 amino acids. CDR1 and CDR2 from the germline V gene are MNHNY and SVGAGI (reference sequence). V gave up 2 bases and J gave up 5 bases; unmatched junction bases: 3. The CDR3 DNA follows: TGTGCCAGCAGTTACCCTAGCGGGAGTAACAATGAGCAGTTCTTC. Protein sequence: CASSYPSGSNNEQFF.

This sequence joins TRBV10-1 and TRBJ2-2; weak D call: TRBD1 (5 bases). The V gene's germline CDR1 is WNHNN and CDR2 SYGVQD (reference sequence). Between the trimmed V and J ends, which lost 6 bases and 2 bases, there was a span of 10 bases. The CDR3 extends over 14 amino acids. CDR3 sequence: CASSSTGNTGELFF. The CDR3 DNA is TGCGCCAGCAGCTCTACAGGAAACACCGGGGAGCTGTTTTTT.

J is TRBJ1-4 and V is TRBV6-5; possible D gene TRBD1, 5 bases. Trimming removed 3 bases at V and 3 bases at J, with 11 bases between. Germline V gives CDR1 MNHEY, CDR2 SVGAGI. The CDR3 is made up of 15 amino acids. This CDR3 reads CASSYRGGSNEKLFF. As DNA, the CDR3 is TGTGCCAGCAGTTATAGGGGCGGTTCTAATGAAAAACTGTTTTTT.

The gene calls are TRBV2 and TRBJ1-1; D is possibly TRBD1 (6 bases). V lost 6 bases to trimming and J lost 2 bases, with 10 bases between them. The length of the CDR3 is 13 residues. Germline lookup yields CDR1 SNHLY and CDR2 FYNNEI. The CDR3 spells CASSRDTNTEAFF. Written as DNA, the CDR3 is TGTGCCAGCAGCCGGGACACTAACACTGAAGCTTTCTTT.

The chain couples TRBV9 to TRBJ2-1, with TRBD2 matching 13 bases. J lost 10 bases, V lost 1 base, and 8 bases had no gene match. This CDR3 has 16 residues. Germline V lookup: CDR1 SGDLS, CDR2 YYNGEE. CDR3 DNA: TGTGCCAGCAGCGTATCCAGGACTAGCGGGAGCGGGGAGCAGTTCTTC. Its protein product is CASSVSRTSGSGEQFF.

Written as DNA, the CDR3 is TGTGCCAGCAGTTACTCAGGTGGCAGGGGAGGAGAGACCCAGTACTTC. Amino acids: CASSYSGGRGGETQYF. The chain combines TRBV6-5 with TRBJ2-5; the D call may be TRBD1 or TRBD2 (6 bases each). This CDR3 region has 16 residues. V lost 0 bases, J lost 4 bases, and 15 bases lay in between. Germline V gene sequence: CDR1 MNHEY, CDR2 SVGAGI.

The CDR3 nucleotides read TGTGCCAGCTCCCACGGACAGGGGGATCAGCCCCAGCATTTT. Translated, it gives CASSHGQGDQPQHF. This sequence joins TRBV18 and TRBJ1-5, with 10 nucleotides matching TRBD1. Germline values: CDR1 KGHSH, CDR2 LQKENI. The J segment lost 5 bases and the V segment lost 6 bases, leaving 4 bases of the junction unmatched. The CDR3 has 14 amino acids.

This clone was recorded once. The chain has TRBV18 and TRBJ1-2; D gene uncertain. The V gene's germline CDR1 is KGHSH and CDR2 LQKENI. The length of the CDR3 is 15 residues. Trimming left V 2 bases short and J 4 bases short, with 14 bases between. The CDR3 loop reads CASSPKVPPSYGYTF. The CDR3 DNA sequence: TGTGCCAGCTCACCAAAGGTACCCCCTTCCTATGGCTACACCTTC.

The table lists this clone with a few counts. CDR3 loop: CASSLGLADEQYF. CDR3 DNA: TGTGCCAGTAGCCTGGGACTAGCAGACGAGCAGTACTTC. This rearrangement joins TRBV19 to TRBJ2-7, with 9 bases fitting TRBD2. Germline V gene lookup returns CDR1 LNHDA and CDR2 SQIVND (reference sequence). The CDR3 totals 13 residues. Trimming removed 6 bases from V and 5 bases from J; junction bases left unmatched: 5.

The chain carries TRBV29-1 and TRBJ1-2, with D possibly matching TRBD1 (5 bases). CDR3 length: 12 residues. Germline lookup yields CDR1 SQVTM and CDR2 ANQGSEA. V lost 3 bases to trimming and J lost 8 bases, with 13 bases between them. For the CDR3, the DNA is TGCAGCGTTGATGTGCAGGGCGGAGGCTACACCTTC. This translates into CSVDVQGGGYTF.

CDR3 bases: TGTGCCAGCAGCAAGCAAGACAGCCTTCCTTTTAACACCATATATTTT. It yields the protein CASSKQDSLPFNTIYF. The genes are TRBV7-6 and TRBJ1-3; D might be TRBD1 (5 bases). V dropped 5 bases and J dropped 7 bases, with 21 bases sitting between them. CDR3 length: 16 residues. Germline V gene data show CDR1 as SGHVS and CDR2 as FNYEAQ.

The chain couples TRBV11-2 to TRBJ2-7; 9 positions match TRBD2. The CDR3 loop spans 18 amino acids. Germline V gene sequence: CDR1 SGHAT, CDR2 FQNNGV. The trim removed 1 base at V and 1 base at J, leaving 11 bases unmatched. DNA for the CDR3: TGTGCCAGCAGCTTAGTATGGGGACTAGCCGCCAGTTCCTACGAGCAGTACTTC. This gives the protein CASSLVWGLAASSYEQYF.

CDR3 coding DNA: TGTGCCAGCAGCGCGGGGACTGAAGCTTTCTTT. Translating it yields CASSAGTEAFF. The chain has TRBV7-8 and TRBJ1-1, with D hard to call. Per the germline V gene, CDR1 is SGHVS and CDR2 is FQNEAQ. CDR3 length equals 11 residues. Trimming removed 5 bases at V and 5 bases at J, with 6 bases between.

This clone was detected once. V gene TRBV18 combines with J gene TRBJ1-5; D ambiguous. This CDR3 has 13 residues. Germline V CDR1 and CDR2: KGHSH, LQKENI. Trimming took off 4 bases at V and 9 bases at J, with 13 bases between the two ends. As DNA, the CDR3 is TGTGCCAGCTCACAACAGCCCTCCGGGCCCCAGCATTTT. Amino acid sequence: CASSQQPSGPQHF.

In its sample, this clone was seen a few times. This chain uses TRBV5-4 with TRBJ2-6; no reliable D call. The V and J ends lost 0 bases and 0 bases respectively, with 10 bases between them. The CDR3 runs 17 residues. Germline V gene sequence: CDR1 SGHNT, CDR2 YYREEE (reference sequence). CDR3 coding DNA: TGTGCCAGCAGCTTGGCCCTGGTCAGCTCTGGGGCCAACGTCCTGACTTTC. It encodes CASSLALVSSGANVLTF.

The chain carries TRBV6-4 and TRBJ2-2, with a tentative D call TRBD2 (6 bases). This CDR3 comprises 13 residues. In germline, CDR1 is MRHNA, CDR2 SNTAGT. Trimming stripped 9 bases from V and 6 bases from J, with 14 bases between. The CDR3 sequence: CASSTSLAGELFF. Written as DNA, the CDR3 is TGTGCCAGTTCAACTAGCCTGGCCGGGGAGCTGTTTTTT.

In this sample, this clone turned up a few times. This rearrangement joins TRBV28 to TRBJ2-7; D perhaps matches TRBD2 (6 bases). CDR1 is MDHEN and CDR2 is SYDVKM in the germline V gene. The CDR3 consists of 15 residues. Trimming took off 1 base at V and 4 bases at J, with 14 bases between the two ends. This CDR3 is CASSLSGGMKYEQYF. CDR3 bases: TGTGCCAGCAGTTTATCCGGCGGGATGAAGTACGAGCAGTACTTC.

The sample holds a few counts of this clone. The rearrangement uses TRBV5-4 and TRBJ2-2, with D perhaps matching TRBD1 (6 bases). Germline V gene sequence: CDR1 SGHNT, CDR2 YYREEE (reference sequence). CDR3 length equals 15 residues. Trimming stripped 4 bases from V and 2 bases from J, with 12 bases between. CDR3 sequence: CASSPPGHNTGELFF. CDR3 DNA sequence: TGTGCCAGCAGCCCCCCGGGACATAACACCGGGGAGCTGTTTTTT.

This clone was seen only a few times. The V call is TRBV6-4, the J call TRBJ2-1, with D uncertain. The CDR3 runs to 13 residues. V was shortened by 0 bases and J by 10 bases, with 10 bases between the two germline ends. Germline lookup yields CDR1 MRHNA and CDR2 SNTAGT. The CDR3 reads CASSDSRAAEQFF. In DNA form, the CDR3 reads TGTGCCAGCAGTGACTCACGCGCGGCAGAGCAGTTCTTC.

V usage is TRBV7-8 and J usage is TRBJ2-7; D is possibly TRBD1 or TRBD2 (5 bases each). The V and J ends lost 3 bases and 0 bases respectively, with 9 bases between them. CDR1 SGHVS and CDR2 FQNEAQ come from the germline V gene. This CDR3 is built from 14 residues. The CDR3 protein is CASSLGVNSYEQYF. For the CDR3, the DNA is TGTGCCAGCAGCTTGGGGGTGAACTCCTACGAGCAGTACTTC.

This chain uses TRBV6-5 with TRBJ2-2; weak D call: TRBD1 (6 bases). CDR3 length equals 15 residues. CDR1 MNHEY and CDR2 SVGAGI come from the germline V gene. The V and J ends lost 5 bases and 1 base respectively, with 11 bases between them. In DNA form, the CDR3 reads TGTGCCAGCAGTCAACCGGGACAGAACACCGGGGAGCTGTTTTTT. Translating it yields CASSQPGQNTGELFF.

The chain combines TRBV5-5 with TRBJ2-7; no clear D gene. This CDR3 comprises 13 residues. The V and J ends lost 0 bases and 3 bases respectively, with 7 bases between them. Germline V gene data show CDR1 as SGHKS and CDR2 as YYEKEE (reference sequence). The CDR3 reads CASSLGPFYEQYF. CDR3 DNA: TGTGCCAGCAGCTTGGGGCCCTTCTACGAGCAGTACTTC.

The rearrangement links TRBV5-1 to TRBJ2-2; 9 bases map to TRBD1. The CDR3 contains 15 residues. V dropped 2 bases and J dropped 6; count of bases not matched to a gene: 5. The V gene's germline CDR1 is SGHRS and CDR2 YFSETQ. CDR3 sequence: CASSLTGGASGELFF. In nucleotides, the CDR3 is TGCGCCAGCAGCTTAACAGGGGGCGCTTCCGGGGAGCTGTTTTTT.

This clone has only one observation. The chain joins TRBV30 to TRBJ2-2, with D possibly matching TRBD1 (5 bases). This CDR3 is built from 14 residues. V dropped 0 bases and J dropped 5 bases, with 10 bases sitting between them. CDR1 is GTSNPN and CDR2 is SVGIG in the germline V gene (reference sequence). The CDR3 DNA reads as TGTGCCTGGAGTGTAGGGGCAGCGACCGGGGAGCTGTTTTTT. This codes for CAWSVGAATGELFF.